What follows are 32 T cell receptor beta chains derived from one specimen sequenced in a study of shared clonotypes between healthy human individuals. Repertoires were generated with immunoSEQ multiplex PCR, while TCRdb's copy carries only in-frame clones and drops some. The sample has some 2,100,000 clones, approximately 96% seen once. The sequenced material came from naive CD4+ T cells sorted from blood. Sample subset: CD45RA+ positively selected. The receptors were sampled from a young man in good health.

This chain uses TRBV6-6 with TRBJ1-1, with a possible D match to TRBD1 (6 bases). The V gene's germline CDR1 is MNHNY and CDR2 SVGAGI (reference sequence). The CDR3 spans 11 residues. Trimming removed 6 bases from V and 8 bases from J, with 10 bases in between. Here the CDR3 reads CASRPTGEAFF. For the CDR3, the DNA is TGTGCCAGCAGACCCACAGGGGAAGCTTTCTTT.

V is TRBV6-1 and J is TRBJ1-2, with 9 positions matching TRBD1. This CDR3 has 14 residues. The germline V gene has CDR1 MNHNS and CDR2 SASEGT. The V and J ends lost 11 bases and 8 bases, in that order; junction bases with no gene match: 15. CDR3 in amino acids: CARSTGTGIGGYTF. The CDR3 DNA reads TGTGCCCGTTCCACCGGGACAGGGATAGGCGGCTACACCTTC.

Points on this clone: Other DNA sequences from this sample encode an identical CDR3 as well. This chain links TRBV19 with TRBJ1-5; 8 nucleotides agree with TRBD1. Looked up from germline, CDR1 is LNHDA and CDR2 is SQIVND (reference sequence). J was trimmed by 7 bases and V by 3 bases; bases with no gene match: 8. The CDR3 runs 15 residues. The CDR3 protein is CASSIQGAEGQPQHF. CDR3 coding DNA: TGTGCCAGTAGTATTCAGGGGGCCGAGGGGCAGCCCCAGCATTTT. Supplemented by reference TRBV19 and TRBJ1-5, the full variable domain reads DGGITQSPKYLFRKEGQNVTLSCEQNLNHDAMYWYRQDPGQGLRLIYYSQIVNDFQKGDIAEGYSVSREKKESFPLTVTSAQKNPTAFYLCASSIQGAEGQPQHFGDGTRLSIL.

The V and J genes are TRBV18 and TRBJ2-1; no firm D call. The CDR3 is made up of 12 amino acids. The V end was cut by 6 bases, the J end by 1 base, with 4 bases between. Looked up from germline, CDR1 is KGHSH and CDR2 is LQKENI. CDR3 in amino acids: CASSQSYNEQFF. Written as DNA, the CDR3 is TGTGCCAGCTCGCAATCCTACAATGAGCAGTTCTTC.

This chain joins TRBV5-6 and TRBJ1-5, with D possibly being TRBD1 (5 bases). The germline CDR1 and CDR2 sequences are SGHDT and YYEEEE. Trimming took 2 bases from V and 0 from J, leaving 9 bases between them. CDR3 length: 15 amino acids. CDR3 amino acids: CASSFRGNSNQPQHF. DNA for the CDR3: TGTGCCAGCAGCTTCCGGGGGAATAGCAATCAGCCCCAGCATTTT. Full variable domain (rest looked up from reference TRBV5-6 and TRBJ1-5): DAGVTQSPTHLIKTRGQQVTLRCSPKSGHDTVSWYQQALGQGPQFIFQYYEEEERQRGNFPDRFSGHQFPNYSSELNVNALLLGDSALYLCASSFRGNSNQPQHFGDGTRLSIL.

V is TRBV5-4 and J is TRBJ1-6; TRBD1 might be the D (5 bases). Germline assignment: CDR1 SGHNT and CDR2 YYREEE (reference sequence). CDR3 length: 15 amino acids. V was clipped by 2 bases and J by 9 bases, with 15 bases between them. The CDR3, as DNA: TGTGCCAGCAGCTTAGGGACTGGGGCAGGTTCACCCCTCCACTTT. Residues: CASSLGTGAGSPLHF.

V usage is TRBV2 and J usage is TRBJ2-7, with a tentative D call TRBD2 (6 bases). The CDR3 runs 13 residues. With 6 bases removed from V and 7 bases from J, the gap between germline ends came to 16 bases. Germline CDR1 is SNHLY and CDR2 is FYNNEI. CDR3: CASRILSAGEQYF. For the CDR3, the DNA is TGTGCCAGCAGGATTCTTAGCGCGGGGGAGCAGTACTTC.

The chain recombines TRBV7-9 with TRBJ1-4; D unclear. Deletions cut 2 bases from V and 2 bases from J, with 6 bases between. Germline V CDR1 and CDR2: SEHNR, FQNEAQ (reference sequence). This CDR3 contains 14 residues. The CDR3 region is CASSLLRTNEKLFF. The CDR3 DNA sequence: TGTGCCAGCAGCTTATTGCGCACTAATGAAAAACTGTTTTTT.

The chain has TRBV30 and TRBJ1-2; 7 bases align to TRBD1. J was trimmed by 1 base and V by 3 bases; bases with no gene match: 8. The germline gives CDR1 GTSNPN, CDR2 SVGIG (reference sequence). CDR3 length: 15 amino acids. The CDR3 DNA sequence: TGTGCCTGGAGCCCGAACAGGGGCTTTAACTATGGCTACACCTTC. Protein product: CAWSPNRGFNYGYTF.

This clone was observed once. V gene TRBV2 combines with J gene TRBJ1-6; a possible D gene is TRBD1 (6 bases). Germline assignment: CDR1 SNHLY and CDR2 FYNNEI. With 6 bases removed from V and 7 bases from J, the gap between germline ends came to 16 bases. The CDR3 runs to 15 residues. The CDR3 bases are TGTGCCAGCAGCGCCAACAGGGACCTGAATTCACCCCTCCACTTT. Its protein product is CASSANRDLNSPLHF.

The V call is TRBV19, the J call TRBJ1-5, with D maybe TRBD1 (6 bases). CDR3 size: 18 residues. CDR1 is LNHDA and CDR2 is SQIVND in the germline V gene (reference sequence). Trimming pared 7 bases from V and 4 bases from J, leaving 26 bases between. This CDR3 reads CASTKYGGRGGLNQPQHF. CDR3 nucleotide sequence: TGTGCCAGTACCAAATACGGAGGCAGGGGAGGGCTGAATCAGCCCCAGCATTTT.

Points on this clone: Distinct nucleotide sequences in the sample also encode this CDR3. V usage is TRBV20-1 and J usage is TRBJ2-7; 7 bases agree with TRBD1. The V gene end was trimmed by 6 bases and the J gene end by 3 bases; junction bases not matched to a gene: 2. In germline, CDR1 is DFQATT, CDR2 SNEGSKA (reference sequence). The CDR3 has 11 residues. CDR3 in DNA: TGCAGTGCGAGGACAGGCTACGAGCAGTACTTC. It specifies CSARTGYEQYF.

The chain combines TRBV28 with TRBJ1-4; D unclear. The CDR3 has 15 amino acids. Trimming stripped 4 bases from V and 7 bases from J, with 16 bases between. Germline CDR1 is MDHEN and CDR2 is SYDVKM. The CDR3 loop reads CASSSITRASEKLFF. The CDR3 bases are TGTGCCAGCAGTTCTATTACTCGGGCGTCTGAAAAACTGTTTTTT.

This clone was picked up one time. V usage is TRBV6-1 and J usage is TRBJ2-1; no clear D gene. The CDR3 is made up of 13 amino acids. Germline CDR1 reads MNHNS; CDR2 reads SASEGT. Trimming shortened V by 0 bases and J by 9 bases, and 9 bases separated the two germline ends. The CDR3 is CASSEAVAVEQFF. CDR3 nucleotides: TGTGCCAGCAGTGAAGCGGTGGCGGTTGAGCAGTTCTTC.

The chain combines TRBV11-2 with TRBJ2-2, with D hard to call. V shed 1 base and J shed 2 bases, with 8 bases lying between them. The CDR3 has 15 residues. CDR1 and CDR2 (germline): SGHAT, FQNNGV. This chain's CDR3 is CASSLGLGNTGELFF. The CDR3 DNA follows: TGTGCCAGCAGCTTAGGTCTCGGAAACACCGGGGAGCTGTTTTTT.

V is TRBV18 and J is TRBJ2-7; possibly TRBD2 for D (5 bases). Germline CDR1 and CDR2: KGHSH and LQKENI. V lost 0 bases, J lost 3 bases, and 12 bases lay in between. CDR3 length: 15 residues. CDR3 nucleotides: TGTGCCAGCTCACCACCGATGGCGGGCAACTACGAGCAGTACTTC. This sequence encodes CASSPPMAGNYEQYF.

J is TRBJ1-1 and V is TRBV6-5; weak D call: TRBD1 (6 bases). Trimming took 6 bases from V and 0 from J, leaving 11 bases between them. CDR3 size: 14 residues. Germline V gene data show CDR1 as MNHEY and CDR2 as SVGAGI. This chain's CDR3 is CASSYRVMNTEAFF. The DNA of the CDR3 is TGTGCCAGCAGCTACAGGGTCATGAACACTGAAGCTTTCTTT.

J is TRBJ2-7 and V is TRBV28; D may be TRBD1 (6 bases). This CDR3 is 15 amino acids long. Looked up from germline, CDR1 is MDHEN and CDR2 is SYDVKM. V lost 3 bases, J lost 2 bases, and 14 bases lay in between. The CDR3 protein is CASSFRTVGAYEQYF. DNA for the CDR3: TGTGCCAGCAGTTTCAGGACAGTGGGGGCCTACGAGCAGTACTTC.

The chain carries TRBV5-3 and TRBJ1-5; D unclear. TRBV5-3 is marked as an open reading frame, function uncertain. CDR3 length equals 16 residues. Trimming removed 5 bases at V and 0 bases at J, with 15 bases between. The CDR3 DNA reads TGTGCCAGAAGTCGAACTCCCGGGCCTAGCAATCAGCCCCAGCATTTT. This encodes CARSRTPGPSNQPQHF.

The rearrangement joins TRBV7-9 to TRBJ2-7, with D perhaps TRBD1 (6 bases). From germline, CDR1 is SEHNR and CDR2 FQNEAQ (reference sequence). CDR3 length equals 17 residues. V dropped 1 base and J dropped 3 bases, with 19 bases sitting between them. The CDR3: CASSLGHPSGQDYEQYF. CDR3 DNA: TGTGCCAGCAGCTTAGGTCATCCCTCGGGACAAGACTACGAGCAGTACTTC.

The chain employs TRBV27 and TRBJ2-7, with 7 nucleotides matching TRBD1. The CDR3 extends over 13 amino acids. CDR1 MNHEY and CDR2 SMNVEV come from the germline V gene (reference sequence). The ends lost 7 bases at V and 0 bases at J; junction bases unmatched: 3. In nucleotides, the CDR3 is TGTGCCAGCATAGCAGGGGGCTCCTACGAGCAGTACTTC. This codes for CASIAGGSYEQYF.

This clone has just one count. The chain combines TRBV7-2 with TRBJ2-7; unclear D gene. The germline V gene has CDR1 SGHTA and CDR2 FQGNSA. The CDR3 length is 11 residues. Trimming shortened V by 5 bases and J by 7 bases, and 9 bases separated the two germline ends. The chain's CDR3 is CASSPGMEQYF. The CDR3 nucleotides read TGTGCCAGCAGCCCTGGGATGGAGCAGTACTTC.

The chain uses TRBV19 and TRBJ1-1; possibly TRBD1 for D (6 bases). CDR3 length: 14 amino acids. Germline CDR1 and CDR2: LNHDA and SQIVND (reference sequence). V was pared by 6 bases and J by 0 bases, with 11 bases between. The CDR3 DNA sequence: TGTGCCAGTAGGATACAGGGAATGAACACTGAAGCTTTCTTT. Translated, it gives CASRIQGMNTEAFF.

V usage is TRBV6-1 and J usage is TRBJ2-2; D gene ambiguous. The germline V gene has CDR1 MNHNS and CDR2 SASEGT. V was shortened by 5 bases and J by 8 bases, with 12 bases between the two germline ends. This CDR3 has 13 residues. The CDR3 nucleotides are TGTGCCAGCAGTCAGCAATGGCAAGGGGAGCTGTTTTTT. This gives the protein CASSQQWQGELFF.

The genes are TRBV5-1 and TRBJ2-2; 7 bases fit TRBD2. V shed 4 bases and J 7 bases; nucleotides not matched to a gene: 4. The CDR3 is 13 residues long. The germline gives CDR1 SGHRS, CDR2 YFSETQ. CDR3 DNA sequence: TGCGCCAGCAGCGAGCGGGGTAGCGGGGAGCTGTTTTTT. Translation gives CASSERGSGELFF.

The V call is TRBV19, the J call TRBJ1-5, with 8 bases identical to TRBD1. This CDR3 comprises 15 residues. V shed 5 bases and J 4 bases; nucleotides not matched to a gene: 7. Per the germline V gene, CDR1 is LNHDA and CDR2 is SQIVND (reference sequence). As DNA, the CDR3 is TGTGCCAGTAGTCAGGGGGCGCTTGTAAATCAGCCCCAGCATTTT. Protein: CASSQGALVNQPQHF.

The CDR3 here is CASSSSYGTAAGELFF. The DNA of the CDR3 is TGTGCCAGCAGCTCGTCATATGGGACAGCGGCCGGGGAGCTGTTTTTT. The chain combines TRBV11-3 with TRBJ2-2, with 7 bases fitting TRBD1. J was trimmed by 6 bases and V by 4 bases; bases with no gene match: 11. Germline V gives CDR1 SGHNT, CDR2 YENEEA. The CDR3 sequence is 16 residues long.

CDR3 region: CAISAGQGVEQYF. DNA for the CDR3: TGTGCCATCAGTGCGGGACAGGGGGTCGAGCAGTACTTC. V usage is TRBV10-3 and J usage is TRBJ2-7, with 11 nucleotides matching TRBD1. CDR3 length equals 13 residues. The germline gives CDR1 ENHRY, CDR2 SYGVKD. J lost 6 bases, V lost 4 bases, and 2 bases had no gene match.

Regarding this clone: Different DNA sequences within this sample yield the same CDR3. In nucleotides, the CDR3 is TGTGCCATCAGGGGGGGGAGCACAGATACGCAGTATTTT. Translation: CAIRGGSTDTQYF. The chain joins TRBV10-3 to TRBJ2-3; 7 bases line up with TRBD2. Trimming cost V 6 bases and J 0 bases; bases outside gene matches: 0. The CDR3 extends over 13 amino acids. Germline V gene sequence: CDR1 ENHRY, CDR2 SYGVKD.

V usage is TRBV2 and J usage is TRBJ1-2; D is ambiguous. This CDR3 is 13 amino acids long. Trimming left V 4 bases short and J 2 bases short, with 8 bases between. CDR1 is SNHLY, CDR2 FYNNEI, per germline. This CDR3 is CASSVDQNYGYTF. The CDR3 region has the DNA TGTGCCAGCAGTGTTGACCAAAACTATGGCTACACCTTC.

This clone was seen just once. The chain carries TRBV7-9 and TRBJ1-2; D is unresolved. Germline-derived CDR1 and CDR2 are SEHNR and FQNEAQ (reference sequence). V was trimmed by 0 bases and J by 6 bases, leaving 11 bases between them. The CDR3 sequence is 14 residues long. CDR3 in DNA: TGTGCCAGCAGCTTAGCCGGGAGCGGGGATGGCTACACCTTC. Translation gives CASSLAGSGDGYTF.

This clone was seen just once. This chain connects TRBV10-3 to TRBJ2-1, with 7 bases matching TRBD2. The V gene end was trimmed by 9 bases and the J gene end by 5 bases; junction bases not matched to a gene: 7. Germline assignment: CDR1 ENHRY and CDR2 SYGVKD. This CDR3 contains 13 residues. In DNA, the CDR3 is TGTGCCATTTCATCGGCGGGAGACAATGAGCAGTTCTTC. Protein product: CAISSAGDNEQFF.